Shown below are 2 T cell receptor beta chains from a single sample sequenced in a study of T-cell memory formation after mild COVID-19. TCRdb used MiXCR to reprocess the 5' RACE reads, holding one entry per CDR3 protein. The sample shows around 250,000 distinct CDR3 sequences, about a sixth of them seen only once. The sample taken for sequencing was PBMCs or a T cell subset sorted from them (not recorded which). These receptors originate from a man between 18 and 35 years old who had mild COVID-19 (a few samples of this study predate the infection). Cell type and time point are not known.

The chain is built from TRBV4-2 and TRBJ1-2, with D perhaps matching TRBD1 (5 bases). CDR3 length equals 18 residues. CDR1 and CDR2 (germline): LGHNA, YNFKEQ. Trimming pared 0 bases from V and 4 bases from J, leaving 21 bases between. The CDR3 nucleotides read TGTGCCAGCAGCCAAGATGAGGCTTGGGTGGCCAGGGCCTATGGCTACACCTTC. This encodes CASSQDEAWVARAYGYTF.

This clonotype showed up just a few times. The CDR3 sequence: CASRVTSGGGTGELFF. In nucleotides, the CDR3 is TGTGCCAGCAGAGTGACTAGCGGCGGAGGCACCGGGGAGCTGTTTTTT. The chain couples TRBV5-4 to TRBJ2-2, with 9 bases matching TRBD2. Germline V gives CDR1 SGHNT, CDR2 YYREEE (reference sequence). V gave up 5 bases and J gave up 4 bases; unmatched junction bases: 9. The length of the CDR3 is 16 residues.